Following are 3 T cell receptor beta chains from one sample sequenced in a study of T cell responses to AZD1222 COVID-19 vaccine (dated by TCRdb to the early 2020s). This specimen's time point label, per the study, means: baseline before first vaccination. Library generation was performed with the immunoSEQ multiplex PCR assay. Not all clones reach the TCRdb copy of this immuneACCESS table, which keeps in-frame sequences only. Checked studies attribute under half of the gap to unresolved V genes and leave the rest unexplained. For this sample there are under 200,000 clones; 85% to 95% appear just once. The ten largest make up around 3.8% of the sample. The source material was peripheral blood, sampled on day 0 of AZD1222 vaccination. Receptor source: an adult in good health.

This clone appeared once. The rearrangement uses TRBV20-1 and TRBJ2-7, with a tentative D call TRBD1 (6 bases). Germline V gives CDR1 DFQATT, CDR2 SNEGSKA (reference sequence). This CDR3 region has 13 residues. Trimming cost V 3 bases and J 6 bases, with 15 bases left between them. In DNA form, the CDR3 reads TGCAGTGCTAGTCCCCGGCTAGGGGGCGAGCAGTACTTC. It specifies CSASPRLGGEQYF.

CDR3 protein: CSVVWGEWRETQYF. The CDR3 DNA follows: TGCAGCGTTGTCTGGGGGGAGTGGAGAGAGACCCAGTACTTC. The chain recombines TRBV29-1 with TRBJ2-5, with a tentative D call TRBD2 (6 bases). CDR1 is SQVTM and CDR2 is ANQGSEA in the germline V gene. Deletions cut 4 bases from V and 4 bases from J, with 16 bases between. The CDR3 has 14 residues.

This sequence joins TRBV13 and TRBJ2-1, with 10 bases matching TRBD2. With 0 bases clipped from V and 0 bases from J, the junction kept 2 bases outside the gene matches. Germline lookup yields CDR1 PRHDT and CDR2 FYEKMQ (reference sequence). The length of the CDR3 is 17 residues. CDR3 region: CASSLGLAGASYNEQFF. CDR3 nucleotide sequence: TGTGCCAGCAGCTTAGGCCTAGCGGGAGCCTCCTACAATGAGCAGTTCTTC.